These 5 T cell receptor beta chains were all obtained from the same sample, sequenced in a study of blood T cell repertoires in COVID-19. TCRdb's table, derived via immunoSEQ multiplex PCR, lists solely in-frame clones and lacks some. The sample holds some 300,000 clones, 85% to 90% seen once. Sample: peripheral blood. The receptors were sampled from a woman between 45 and 65 years old with COVID-19, enrolled during active disease.

The sample holds one count of this clone. V gene TRBV10-1 combines with J gene TRBJ2-5; maybe TRBD2 (5 bases). Trimming cost V 8 bases and J 0 bases, with 25 bases left between them. CDR1 and CDR2 from the germline V gene are WNHNN and SYGVQD (reference sequence). This CDR3 is built from 18 residues. CDR3 coding DNA: TGCGCCAGCGTTCCCCGGCTCCGGGAACAGAACCACCAAGAGACCCAGTACTTC. Translation gives CASVPRLREQNHQETQYF.

This clone is a singleton in its sample. The chain recombines TRBV12-3 or TRBV12-4 with TRBJ1-2; D not certain. CDR3 length: 12 residues. Between the trimmed V and J ends, which lost 8 bases and 8 bases, there was a span of 15 bases. CDR3 region: CASHRTFGGYTF. The CDR3 DNA reads as TGTGCCAGCCACCGAACCTTCGGGGGCTACACCTTC.

DNA for the CDR3: TGTGCCAGCAGCCGACTAGAGGAGCGGGTAGGAGCTTTCTTT. Residues: CASSRLEERVGAFF. The V and J genes are TRBV3-1 (or the pseudogene TRBV3-2) and TRBJ1-1; no definite D call. V shed 4 bases and J shed 10 bases, with 19 bases lying between them. The germline gives CDR1 LGHDT, CDR2 YNNKEL (reference sequence). The CDR3 is 14 residues long.

J is TRBJ2-7 and V is TRBV27; maybe TRBD2 (6 bases). Germline V CDR1 and CDR2: MNHEY, SMNVEV (reference sequence). Trimming stripped 2 bases from V and 6 bases from J, with 14 bases between. CDR3 length: 14 residues. The DNA for the CDR3 is TGTGCCAGCAGTTTAATTGCGGGACGGGGCGAGCAGTACTTC. Translated: CASSLIAGRGEQYF.

This chain joins TRBV3-1 (or the pseudogene TRBV3-2) and TRBJ1-4; D not certain. Germline loops: CDR1 LGHDT, CDR2 YNNKEL (reference sequence). This CDR3 has 14 amino acids. Trimming stripped 4 bases from V and 6 bases from J, with 12 bases between. The CDR3 protein is CASSLKRADEKLFF. The CDR3 DNA is TGTGCCAGCAGCCTGAAGAGGGCCGATGAAAAACTGTTTTTT.